This T cell receptor (beta chain) appears in the sequencing data of a study of CD8+ T cells in alopecia areata. General observations from the study: Numerous expanded lesional clones remained in scalp and blood during tofacitinib.

From germline, CDR1 is MNHEY and CDR2 SVGAGI. This CDR3 is built from 13 residues. V lost 2 bases, J lost 7 bases, and 11 bases lay in between. Noted treatment: oral pan-JAK inhibitor, 5-10 mg twice daily. Researchers took lesional scalp punch biopsies and peripheral blood from people who were alopecia areata patients. Sequencing relied on a cDNA template that was reverse transcribed from extracted RNA. The table came from immunoSEQ multiplex PCR; TCRdb's copy has only in-frame clones and leaves some out. Of under 200,000 clones in the sample, approximately 65% are singletons; the top ten hold 0.91%. A note on this clone: Its antigen is still unknown.

The input for sequencing was CD4+ T cells sorted from blood, taken at week 4, from a patient treated with tofacitinib. The receptor's source is a human donor with alopecia areata. This chain uses TRBV6-5 with TRBJ2-5, with D perhaps being TRBD1 or TRBD2 (5 bases each). CDR3 loop: CASSYGGSGTQYF. The CDR3 coding sequence is TGTGCCAGCAGTTACGGGGGTTCTGGGACCCAGTACTTC.